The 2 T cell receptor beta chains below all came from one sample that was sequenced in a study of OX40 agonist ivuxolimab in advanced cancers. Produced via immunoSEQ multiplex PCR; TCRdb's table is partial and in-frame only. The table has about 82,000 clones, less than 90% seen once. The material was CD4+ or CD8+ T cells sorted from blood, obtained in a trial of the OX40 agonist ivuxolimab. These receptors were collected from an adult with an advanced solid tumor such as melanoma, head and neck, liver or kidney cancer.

The CDR3 coding sequence is TGTGCCTGGAGTGTACATGCCGGGGACAATGAGCAGTTCTTC. It translates to CAWSVHAGDNEQFF. The rearrangement joins TRBV30 to TRBJ2-1, with D tentatively TRBD2 (5 bases). Per germline, CDR1 GTSNPN and CDR2 SVGIG (reference sequence). With 0 bases removed from V and 5 bases from J, the gap between germline ends came to 11 bases. CDR3 length: 14 residues.

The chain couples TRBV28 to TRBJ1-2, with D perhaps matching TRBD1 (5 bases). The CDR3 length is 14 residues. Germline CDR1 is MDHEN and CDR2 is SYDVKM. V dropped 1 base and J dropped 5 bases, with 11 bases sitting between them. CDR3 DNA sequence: TGTGCCAGCAGTTTATTCACCGGGGGGTATGGCTACACCTTC. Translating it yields CASSLFTGGYGYTF.